The subject of this entry is one T cell receptor beta chain. Its antigen is currently unknown. This sample is drawn from a study of T cell responses to AZD1222 COVID-19 vaccine. V shed 3 bases and J shed 2 bases, with 17 bases lying between them. CDR3 length: 16 residues. CDR1 is SGHTA, CDR2 FQGTGA, per germline. Second-dose timings of about 4 or about 12 weeks were pooled. Repertoires were generated with immunoSEQ multiplex PCR, while TCRdb's copy carries only in-frame clones and drops some. The sample has roughly 150,000 clones, roughly 90% seen once; the top ten hold approximately 1.5%. General observations from the study: Of the AZD1222 recipients, only 5 to 7 were seropositive at baseline. Females outnumbered males among donors, who were mostly white British; clonal diversity was possibly underestimated. Sampled repertoires all dated from after the peak T cell response.

The TCR sequence derives from an adult who received the AZD1222 COVID-19 vaccine. Material: peripheral blood, obtained 28 days after the second AZD1222 dose. The chain joins TRBV7-3 to TRBJ2-7; possibly TRBD1 for D (6 bases). CDR3 DNA sequence: TGTGCCAGCAGCTTGGACGGACAGACCAAGGCCTACGAGCAGTACTTC. The encoded protein is CASSLDGQTKAYEQYF.